This T cell receptor beta chain was captured by sequencing in a study of T cell changes during pregnancy in multiple sclerosis. Sequenced by immunoSEQ multiplex PCR; TCRdb stores in-frame clones only, minus some. The sample shows around 32,000 clones, roughly 87% of them seen only once. The germline gives CDR1 SQVTM, CDR2 ANQGSEA. The length of the CDR3 is 15 residues. The V segment lost 1 base and the J segment 7 bases; nucleotides outside the gene matches: 6. The chain uses TRBV29-1 and TRBJ2-1; 11 bases are a match to TRBD2. This TCR was recovered from a female donor with multiple sclerosis, enrolled in a pregnancy study. This specimen consisted of CD8+ T cells from peripheral blood mononuclear cells, obtained in the third trimester of pregnancy. The CDR3 protein is CSVEGSGGAWNEQFF. The CDR3 DNA reads TGCAGCGTTGAAGGTAGCGGGGGGGCCTGGAATGAGCAGTTCTTC.